The clone carrying this TCR beta chain was detected once. The sample comes from a study of blood T cell repertoires in COVID-19. Background on the study: Sites across the United States, Italy and Spain contributed samples from acute and convalescent COVID-19.

The CDR3 spans 13 residues. Germline V gene sequence: CDR1 SGHNT, CDR2 YENEEA. V gave up 5 bases and J gave up 5 bases, with 12 bases separating them. The assay was immunoSEQ multiplex PCR, and TCRdb's table has in-frame clones only and misses some. The sample carries tens of thousands of clones, around 92% recorded once. The clonotype comes from a man between 65 and 85 years old with active COVID-19. Specimen: peripheral blood. The genes are TRBV11-3 and TRBJ2-5; a weak D match, TRBD2 (7 bases). Here the CDR3 DNA reads TGTGCCAGCAGCCAAGGGGGGGAGGAGACCCAGTACTTC. As protein: CASSQGGEETQYF.